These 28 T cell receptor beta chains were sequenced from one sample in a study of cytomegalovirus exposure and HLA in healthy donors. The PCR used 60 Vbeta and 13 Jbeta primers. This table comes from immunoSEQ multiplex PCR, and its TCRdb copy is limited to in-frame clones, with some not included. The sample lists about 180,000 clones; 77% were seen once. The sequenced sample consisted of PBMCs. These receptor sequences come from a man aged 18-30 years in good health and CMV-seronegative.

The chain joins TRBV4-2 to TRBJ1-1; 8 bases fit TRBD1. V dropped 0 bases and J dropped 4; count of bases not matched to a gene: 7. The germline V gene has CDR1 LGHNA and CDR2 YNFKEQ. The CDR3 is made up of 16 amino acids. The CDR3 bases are TGTGCCAGCAGCCAAGACAGGGGGCGGGAAGGCACTGAAGCTTTCTTT. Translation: CASSQDRGREGTEAFF.

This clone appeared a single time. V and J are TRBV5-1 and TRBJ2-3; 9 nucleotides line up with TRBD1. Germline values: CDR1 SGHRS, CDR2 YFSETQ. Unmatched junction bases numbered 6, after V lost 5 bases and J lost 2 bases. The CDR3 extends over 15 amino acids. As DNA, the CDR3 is TGCGCCAGCAGGATTGGGGACAGGGCCACAGATACGCAGTATTTT. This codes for CASRIGDRATDTQYF.

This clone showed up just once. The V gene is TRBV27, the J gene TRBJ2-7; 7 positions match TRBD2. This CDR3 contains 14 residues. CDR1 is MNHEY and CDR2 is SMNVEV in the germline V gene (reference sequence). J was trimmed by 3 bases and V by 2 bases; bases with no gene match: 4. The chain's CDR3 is CASSLGGEFYEQYF. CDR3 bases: TGTGCCAGCAGTTTAGGGGGGGAATTCTACGAGCAGTACTTC.

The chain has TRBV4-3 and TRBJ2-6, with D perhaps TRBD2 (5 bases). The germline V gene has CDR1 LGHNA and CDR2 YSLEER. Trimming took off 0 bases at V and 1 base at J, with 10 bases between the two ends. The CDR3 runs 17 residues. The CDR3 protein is CASSQDTRGSGANVLTF. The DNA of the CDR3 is TGCGCCAGCAGCCAAGATACCCGGGGATCTGGGGCCAACGTCCTGACTTTC.

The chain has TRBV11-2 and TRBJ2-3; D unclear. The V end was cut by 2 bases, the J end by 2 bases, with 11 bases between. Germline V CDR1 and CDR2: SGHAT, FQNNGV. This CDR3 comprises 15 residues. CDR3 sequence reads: CASSLSWHTTDTQYF. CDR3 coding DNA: TGTGCCAGCAGCTTAAGTTGGCATACCACAGATACGCAGTATTTT.

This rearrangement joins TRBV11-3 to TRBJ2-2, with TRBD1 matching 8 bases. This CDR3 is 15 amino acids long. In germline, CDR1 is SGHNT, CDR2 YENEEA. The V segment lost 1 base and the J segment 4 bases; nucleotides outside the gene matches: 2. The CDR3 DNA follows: TGTGCCAGCAGCTTAGGGACAGGGTTCACCGGGGAGCTGTTTTTT. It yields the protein CASSLGTGFTGELFF.

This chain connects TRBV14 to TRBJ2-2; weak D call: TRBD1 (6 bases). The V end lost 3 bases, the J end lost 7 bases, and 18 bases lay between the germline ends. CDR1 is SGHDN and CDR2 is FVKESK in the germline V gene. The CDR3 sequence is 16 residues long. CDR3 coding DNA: TGTGCCAGCAGCCATCGTGGGGGCCGTGGCTTCGGGGAGCTGTTTTTT. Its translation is CASSHRGGRGFGELFF.

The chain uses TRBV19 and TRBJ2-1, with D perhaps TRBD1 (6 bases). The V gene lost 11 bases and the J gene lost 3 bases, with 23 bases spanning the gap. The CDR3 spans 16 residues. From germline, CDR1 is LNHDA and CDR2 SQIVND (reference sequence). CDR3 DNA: TGTGCCTCTAAGGCCGCCGGGACAAATATCTACAATGAGCAGTTCTTC. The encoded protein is CASKAAGTNIYNEQFF.

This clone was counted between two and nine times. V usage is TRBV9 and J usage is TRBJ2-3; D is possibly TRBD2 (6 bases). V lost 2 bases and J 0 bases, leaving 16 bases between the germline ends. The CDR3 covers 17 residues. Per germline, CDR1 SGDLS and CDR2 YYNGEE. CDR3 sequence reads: CASSVRGGGESTDTQYF. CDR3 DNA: TGTGCCAGCAGCGTTCGGGGCGGCGGGGAGAGCACAGATACGCAGTATTTT.

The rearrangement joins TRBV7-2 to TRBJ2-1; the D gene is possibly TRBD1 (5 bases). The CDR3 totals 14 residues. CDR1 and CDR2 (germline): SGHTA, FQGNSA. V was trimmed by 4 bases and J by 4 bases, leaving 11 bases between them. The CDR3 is CASSWRQTYNEQFF. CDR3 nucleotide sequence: TGTGCCAGCAGCTGGAGACAGACTTACAATGAGCAGTTCTTC.

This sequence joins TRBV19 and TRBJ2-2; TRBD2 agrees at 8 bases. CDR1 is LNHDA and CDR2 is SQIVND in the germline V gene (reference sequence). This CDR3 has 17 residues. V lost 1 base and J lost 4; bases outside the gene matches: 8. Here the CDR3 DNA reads TGTGCCAGTAGTATAGTGAGCGGGAGAGGGGGCACCGGGGAGCTGTTTTTT. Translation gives CASSIVSGRGGTGELFF. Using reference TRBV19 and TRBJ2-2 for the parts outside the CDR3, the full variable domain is DGGITQSPKYLFRKEGQNVTLSCEQNLNHDAMYWYRQDPGQGLRLIYYSQIVNDFQKGDIAEGYSVSREKKESFPLTVTSAQKNPTAFYLCASSIVSGRGGTGELFFGEGSRLTVL.

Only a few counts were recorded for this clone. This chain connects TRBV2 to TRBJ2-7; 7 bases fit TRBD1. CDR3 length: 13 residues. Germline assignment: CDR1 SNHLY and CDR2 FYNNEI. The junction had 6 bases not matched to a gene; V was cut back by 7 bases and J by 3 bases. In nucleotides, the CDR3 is TGTGCCAGCACAACAGGGGAGTTCTACGAGCAGTACTTC. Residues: CASTTGEFYEQYF.

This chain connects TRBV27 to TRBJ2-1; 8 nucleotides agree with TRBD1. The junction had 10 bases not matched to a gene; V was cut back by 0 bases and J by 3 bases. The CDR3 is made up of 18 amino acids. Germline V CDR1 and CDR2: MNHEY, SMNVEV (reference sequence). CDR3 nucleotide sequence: TGTGCCAGCAGTTTATCACCCCTCTGGGGACAGGACTACAATGAGCAGTTCTTC. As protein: CASSLSPLWGQDYNEQFF.

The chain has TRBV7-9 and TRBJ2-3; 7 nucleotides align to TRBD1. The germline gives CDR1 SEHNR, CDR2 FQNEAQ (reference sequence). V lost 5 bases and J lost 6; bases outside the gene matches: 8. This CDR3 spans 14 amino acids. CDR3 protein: CASSAGTARDTQYF. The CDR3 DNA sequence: TGTGCCAGCAGCGCTGGGACAGCAAGGGATACGCAGTATTTT.

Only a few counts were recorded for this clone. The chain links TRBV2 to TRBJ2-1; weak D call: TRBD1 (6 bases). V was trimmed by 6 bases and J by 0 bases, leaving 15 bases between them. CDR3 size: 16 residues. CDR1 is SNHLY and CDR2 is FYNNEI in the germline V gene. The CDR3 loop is CASRLRTVSSYNEQFF. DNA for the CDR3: TGTGCCAGCAGACTACGGACAGTAAGCTCCTACAATGAGCAGTTCTTC.

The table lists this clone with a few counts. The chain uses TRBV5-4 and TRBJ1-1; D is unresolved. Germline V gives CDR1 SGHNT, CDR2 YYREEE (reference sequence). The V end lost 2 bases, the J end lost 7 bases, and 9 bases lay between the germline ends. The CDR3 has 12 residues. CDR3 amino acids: CASSLNPGEAFF. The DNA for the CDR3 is TGTGCCAGCAGCTTAAATCCGGGTGAAGCTTTCTTT. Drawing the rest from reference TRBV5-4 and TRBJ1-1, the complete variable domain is ETGVTQSPTHLIKTRGQQVTLRCSSQSGHNTVSWYQQALGQGPQFIFQYYREEENGRGNFPPRFSGLQFPNYSSELNVNALELDDSALYLCASSLNPGEAFFGQGTRLTVV.

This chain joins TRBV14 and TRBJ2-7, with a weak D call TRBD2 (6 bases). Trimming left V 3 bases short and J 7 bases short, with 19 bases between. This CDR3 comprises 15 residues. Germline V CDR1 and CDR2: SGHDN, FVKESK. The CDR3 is CASSQAGPFIGEQYF. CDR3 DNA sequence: TGTGCCAGCAGCCAGGCGGGGCCGTTTATAGGGGAGCAGTACTTC.

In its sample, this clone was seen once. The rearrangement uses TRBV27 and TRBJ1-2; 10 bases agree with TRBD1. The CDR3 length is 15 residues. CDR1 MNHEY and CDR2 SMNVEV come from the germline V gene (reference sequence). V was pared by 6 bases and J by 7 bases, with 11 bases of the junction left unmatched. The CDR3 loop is CASSATGGAVFGYTF. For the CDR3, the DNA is TGTGCCAGCAGCGCGACAGGGGGCGCGGTGTTTGGCTACACCTTC.

Written as DNA, the CDR3 is TGCGCCAGCAGCTTGGGACTTCTCACAGATACGCAGTATTTT. This sequence encodes CASSLGLLTDTQYF. The chain uses TRBV5-1 and TRBJ2-3, with no clear D. The germline V gene encodes CDR1 SGHRS and CDR2 YFSETQ. The CDR3 has 14 amino acids. V lost 0 bases, J lost 2 bases, and 7 bases lay in between.

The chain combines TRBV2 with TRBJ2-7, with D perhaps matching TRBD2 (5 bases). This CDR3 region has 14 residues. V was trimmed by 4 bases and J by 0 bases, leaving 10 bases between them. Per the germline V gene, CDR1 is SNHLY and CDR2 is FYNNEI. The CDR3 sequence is CASSGQLASYEQYF. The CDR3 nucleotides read TGTGCCAGCAGTGGGCAGCTAGCCTCCTACGAGCAGTACTTC.

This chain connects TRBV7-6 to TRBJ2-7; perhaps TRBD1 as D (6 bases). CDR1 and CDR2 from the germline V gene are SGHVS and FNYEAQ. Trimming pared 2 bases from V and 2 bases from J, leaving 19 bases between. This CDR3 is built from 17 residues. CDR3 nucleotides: TGTGCCAGCAGCTTACAAGGGTTGGAACAGGGTCCCTACGAGCAGTACTTC. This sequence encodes CASSLQGLEQGPYEQYF.

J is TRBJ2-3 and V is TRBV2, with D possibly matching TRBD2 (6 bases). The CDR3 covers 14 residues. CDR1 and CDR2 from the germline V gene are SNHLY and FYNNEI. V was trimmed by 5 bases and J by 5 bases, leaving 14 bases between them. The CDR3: CASSFRLVVDTQYF. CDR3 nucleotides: TGTGCCAGCAGTTTCCGACTAGTGGTAGATACGCAGTATTTT.

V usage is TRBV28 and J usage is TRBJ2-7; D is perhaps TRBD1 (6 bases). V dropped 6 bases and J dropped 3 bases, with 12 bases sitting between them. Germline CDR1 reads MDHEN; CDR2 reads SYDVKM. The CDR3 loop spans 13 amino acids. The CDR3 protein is CASSTTGRYEQYF. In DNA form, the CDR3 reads TGTGCCAGCAGCACGACAGGTCGCTACGAGCAGTACTTC.

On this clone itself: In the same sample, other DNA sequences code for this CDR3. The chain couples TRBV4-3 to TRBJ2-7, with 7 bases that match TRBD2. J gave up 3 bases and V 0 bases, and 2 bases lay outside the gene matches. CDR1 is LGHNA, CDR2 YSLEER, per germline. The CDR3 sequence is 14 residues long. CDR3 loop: CASSQDGGSYEQYF. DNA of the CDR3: TGCGCCAGCAGCCAAGACGGCGGGAGCTACGAGCAGTACTTC.

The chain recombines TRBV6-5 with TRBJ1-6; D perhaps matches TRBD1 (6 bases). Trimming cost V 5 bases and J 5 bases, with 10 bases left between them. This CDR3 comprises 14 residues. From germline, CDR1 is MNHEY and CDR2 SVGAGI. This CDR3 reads CASSEDSDNSPLHF. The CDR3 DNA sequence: TGTGCCAGCAGTGAGGACAGCGATAATTCACCCCTCCACTTT.

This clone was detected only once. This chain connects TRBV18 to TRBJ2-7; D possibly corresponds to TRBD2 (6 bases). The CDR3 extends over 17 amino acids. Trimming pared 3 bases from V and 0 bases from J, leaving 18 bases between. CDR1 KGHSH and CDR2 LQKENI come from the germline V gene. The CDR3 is CASSPRTPRESSYEQYF. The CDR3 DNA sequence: TGTGCCAGCTCACCTCGGACGCCCCGGGAGTCCTCCTACGAGCAGTACTTC.

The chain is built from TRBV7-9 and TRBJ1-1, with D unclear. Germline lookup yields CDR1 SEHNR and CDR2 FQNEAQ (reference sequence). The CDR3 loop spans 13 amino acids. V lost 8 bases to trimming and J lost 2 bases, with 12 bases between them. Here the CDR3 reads CASLQPPNTEAFF. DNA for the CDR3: TGTGCCAGCCTACAGCCCCCTAACACTGAAGCTTTCTTT.

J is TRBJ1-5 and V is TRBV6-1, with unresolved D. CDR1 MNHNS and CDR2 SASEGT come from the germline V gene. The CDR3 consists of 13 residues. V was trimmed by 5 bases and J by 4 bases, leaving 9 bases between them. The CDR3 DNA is TGTGCCAGCAGTTATCGCGTGAATCAGCCCCAGCATTTT. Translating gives CASSYRVNQPQHF.